Each of the 13 T cell receptor beta chains below was sequenced from the same sample in a study of T cell repertoires in cytomegalovirus infection (dated by TCRdb to about 2019). Sequencing instrument: Illumina HiSeq 1500. TCRdb redid the processing of the public reads, applying fastp at Q25 and MiXCR, and retained in-frame beta chains. Here each entry gathers all rows of one CDR3 protein and keeps the most common genes and DNA. For this sample there are a few hundred thousand distinct CDR3 sequences; more than 9% appear just once. Of the sample, roughly 4.5% is held by the ten largest clones. Sequenced material: PBMCs. The receptors originated from a human donor in good health (CMV status not recorded). Some clones in this sample may be carry-over from other donors' samples.

Here the CDR3 DNA reads TGTGCCAGCAGTTCCCTAGCGGAGTCCACAGATACGCAGTATTTT. Residues: CASSSLAESTDTQYF. The chain couples TRBV6-5 to TRBJ2-3; 7 positions match TRBD2. CDR1 and CDR2 from the germline V gene are MNHEY and SVGAGI. Trimming cost V 4 bases and J 2 bases; bases outside gene matches: 6. The CDR3 is 15 amino acids.

The V call is TRBV27, the J call TRBJ1-1; D perhaps matches TRBD1 (5 bases). Trimming removed 2 bases at V and 7 bases at J, with 14 bases between. The CDR3 covers 14 residues. Germline assignment: CDR1 MNHEY and CDR2 SMNVEV (reference sequence). Written as DNA, the CDR3 is TGTGCCAGCAGTTTAACGGCCCTTGGGGGTGAAGCTTTCTTT. It translates to CASSLTALGGEAFF.

This clonotype was recorded many times. The V call is TRBV19, the J call TRBJ2-1, with 8 bases that match TRBD1. Germline assignment: CDR1 LNHDA and CDR2 SQIVND (reference sequence). V dropped 6 bases and J dropped 3; count of bases not matched to a gene: 7. The CDR3 totals 15 residues. This CDR3 is CASSPAGGIYNEQFF. The CDR3 DNA sequence: TGTGCCAGTAGCCCCGCAGGGGGCATCTACAATGAGCAGTTCTTC.

The sample holds many counts of this clonotype. For the CDR3, the DNA is TGTGCCACCGGACAGAGAGAAGAGACCCAGTACTTC. It encodes CATGQREETQYF. This chain uses TRBV12-3 or TRBV12-4 with TRBJ2-5, with D possibly TRBD1 on 6 matching bases. The CDR3 consists of 12 residues. Trimming stripped 10 bases from V and 3 bases from J, with 12 bases between.

The gene calls are TRBV7-8 and TRBJ2-5, with TRBD2 matching 9 bases. The germline V gene has CDR1 SGHVS and CDR2 FQNEAQ. Unmatched junction bases numbered 8, after V lost 2 bases and J lost 4 bases. The CDR3 has 16 residues. This chain's CDR3 is CASSLFVKTSGETQYF. The CDR3 DNA sequence: TGTGCCAGCAGCTTATTCGTGAAGACTAGCGGAGAGACCCAGTACTTC. The full variable domain, rest sourced from reference TRBV7-8 and TRBJ2-5, is GAGVSQSPRYKVAKRGQDVALRCDPISGHVSLFWYQQALGQGPEFLTYFQNEAQLDKSGLPSDRFFAERPEGSVSTLKIQRTQQEDSAVYLCASSLFVKTSGETQYFGPGTRLLVL.

This clonotype has just a few counts. This rearrangement joins TRBV7-3 to TRBJ2-1; either TRBD1 or TRBD2 may fit D (7 bases each). Germline assignment: CDR1 SGHTA and CDR2 FQGTGA. The CDR3 covers 15 residues. Trimming took off 4 bases at V and 3 bases at J, with 13 bases between the two ends. CDR3 coding DNA: TGTGCCAGCAGCTCTGGGGGGGACAGCTACAATGAGCAGTTCTTC. Its protein product is CASSSGGDSYNEQFF.

This clonotype was seen only a few times. V and J are TRBV28 and TRBJ2-3, with D perhaps TRBD1 (6 bases). CDR1 and CDR2 (germline): MDHEN, SYDVKM. The CDR3 totals 15 residues. Trimming took 5 bases from V and 1 from J, leaving 13 bases between them. The CDR3 nucleotides are TGTGCCAGCAGTCCATGGACAGTTGGCACAGATACGCAGTATTTT. It encodes CASSPWTVGTDTQYF.

This clonotype was seen a few times. The chain employs TRBV14 and TRBJ2-7; no firm D call. Trimming removed 1 base from V and 5 bases from J, with 18 bases in between. The CDR3 totals 16 residues. CDR1 SGHDN and CDR2 FVKESK come from the germline V gene. In nucleotides, the CDR3 is TGTGCCAGCAGCCAAGTAAGGGCAGGACCTAATCACGAGCAGTACTTC. It is translated as CASSQVRAGPNHEQYF.

This clonotype has ten or more counts. CDR3 protein: CASRIGPGTDTQYF. CDR3 DNA sequence: TGTGCCAGCAGGATTGGCCCGGGGACAGATACGCAGTATTTT. This rearrangement joins TRBV27 to TRBJ2-3; D might be TRBD2 (5 bases). Germline V gene lookup returns CDR1 MNHEY and CDR2 SMNVEV (reference sequence). This CDR3 spans 14 amino acids. V was shortened by 6 bases and J by 3 bases, with 13 bases between the two germline ends.

The sample holds many counts of this clonotype. The chain combines TRBV19 with TRBJ1-1, with D possibly being TRBD1 (5 bases). From germline, CDR1 is LNHDA and CDR2 SQIVND (reference sequence). The V and J ends lost 6 bases and 1 base respectively, with 15 bases between them. The CDR3 is 15 amino acids. The CDR3: CASSRRTRTNTEAFF. CDR3 nucleotides: TGTGCCAGTAGCCGAAGGACACGGACGAACACTGAAGCTTTCTTT.

This clonotype was counted between two and nine times. Sequence at one end of the junction differs from germline and may be a read error. The chain carries TRBV12-3 or TRBV12-4 and TRBJ2-5; TRBD2 aligns across 8 bases. The CDR3 consists of 12 residues. The CDR3 protein is CASSLATGTRHF. The CDR3 bases are TGTGCCAGCAGTTTAGCCACCGGGACTAGGCACTTC.

J is TRBJ2-3 and V is TRBV7-2; TRBD1 matches 9 bases. The V segment lost 8 bases and the J segment 0 bases; nucleotides outside the gene matches: 6. This CDR3 contains 15 residues. Germline assignment: CDR1 SGHTA and CDR2 FQGNSA. The CDR3 protein is CASARDRASTDTQYF. The CDR3 bases are TGTGCCAGCGCCCGGGACAGGGCTAGCACAGATACGCAGTATTTT.

The chain couples TRBV4-1 to TRBJ1-1, with no clear D. V dropped 2 bases and J dropped 1 base, with 17 bases sitting between them. There are 17 residues in the CDR3. Per the germline V gene, CDR1 is MGHRA and CDR2 is YSYEKL. The CDR3 here is CASSQIGPQVRNTEAFF. The CDR3 nucleotides read TGCGCCAGCAGCCAAATTGGACCACAAGTACGGAACACTGAAGCTTTCTTT.